These T cell receptor beta chains were read from a single sample in a study of blood T cell repertoires in COVID-19. The method was immunoSEQ multiplex PCR; TCRdb's version includes in-frame clones alone and lacks a portion of them. The sample shows around 200,000 clones, approximately 90% of them seen only once. Sequencing used PBMCs or T cells enriched from blood (not recorded which). These receptors came from a man aged 18 to 30 with acute COVID-19. The CDR3 runs from the conserved cysteine through the conserved F or W. A D gene is named only where the DNA matches it firmly. Not every row has a clone size; where given, it reads once, few, many or a size class.

V	D	J	size	DNA	CDR3
TRBV6-5	TRBD1	TRBJ2-3	.	TGTGCCAGCAGCAGGACAGGTACAGATACGCAGTATTTT	CASSRTGTDTQYF
TRBV7-6	TRBD1	TRBJ1-5	.	TGTGCCAGCAGCCAGTGGACAGGGTACGATCAGCCCCAGCATTTT	CASSQWTGYDQPQHF
TRBV27	.	TRBJ1-1	few	TGTGCCAGCAGTTTAGCAGGGTACACTGAAGCTTTCTTT	CASSLAGYTEAFF
TRBV9	TRBD1	TRBJ1-2	once	TGTGCCAGCAGCGTAGGCGGGACAGACTTCTATGGCTACACCTTC	CASSVGGTDFYGYTF
TRBV27	.	TRBJ2-7	few	TGTGCCAGCTCGAGCGTTGGTGGCTACGAGCAGTACTTC	CASSSVGGYEQYF
TRBV5-1	.	TRBJ2-5	.	TGCGCCAGCAGCTTGATAGTGTCAGGGGCACAAGAGACCCAGTACTTC	CASSLIVSGAQETQYF
TRBV2	.	TRBJ2-5	.	TGTGCCAGCAGGTTCGGTGAAGAGACCCAGTACTTC	CASRFGEETQYF
TRBV28	.	TRBJ1-1	.	TGTGCCAGCAGTCCTGCCACGGGCACTGAAGCTTTCTTT	CASSPATGTEAFF
TRBV7-2	.	TRBJ2-2	.	TGTGCCAGCAGCTTAGTATTCTATAAGAACACCGGGGAGCTGTTTTTT	CASSLVFYKNTGELFF
TRBV28	TRBD2	TRBJ2-1	.	TGTGCCAGCAGTTTACGGGGGGAGGGTTACAATGAGCAGTTCTTC	CASSLRGEGYNEQFF
TRBV30	.	TRBJ1-5	once	TGTGCCTGGAGTGAGGGAGGGATCGTAAGCAATCAGCCCCAGCATTTT	CAWSEGGIVSNQPQHF
TRBV7-9	TRBD1	TRBJ2-2	.	TGTGCCAGCAGCCCCGGGACAGCCATCACCGGGGAGCTGTTTTTT	CASSPGTAITGELFF
TRBV28	TRBD1	TRBJ2-1	.	TGTGCCAGCAGTTTAGCGTCAGGGGGCAACAATGAGCAGTTCTTC	CASSLASGGNNEQFF
TRBV30	.	TRBJ2-1	.	TGTGCCTGGAGTCTGTTCGATGAGCAGTTCTTC	CAWSLFDEQFF
TRBV9	.	TRBJ2-1	.	TGTGCCAGCAGCATAGGGGGAGGTGGGAATGAGCAGTTCTTC	CASSIGGGGNEQFF
TRBV10-3	.	TRBJ1-1	.	TGTGCCATAAACGAAGGGAGCAGGAACACTGAAGCTTTCTTT	CAINEGSRNTEAFF
TRBV5-1	TRBD1	TRBJ2-2	once	TGCGCCAGCAGCTTCACAGGGGCGGGCCGCGGGGAGCTGTTTTTT	CASSFTGAGRGELFF
TRBV19	.	TRBJ2-6	.	TGTGCCAGTAATGTTCAGGGGTCAACCTCTGGGGCCAACGTCCTGACTTTC	CASNVQGSTSGANVLTF
TRBV29-1	.	TRBJ2-6	.	TGCAGCGTTGTTTGGGGGCTCTATGGGGCCAACGTCCTGACTTTC	CSVVWGLYGANVLTF
TRBV9	.	TRBJ1-2	few	TGTGCCAGCAGCGTAGCGCCAGGGAACGGCTACACCTTC	CASSVAPGNGYTF
TRBV10-1	.	TRBJ1-1	.	TGCGCCAGCAGTGAGTCGCAGGGCGGGAACACTGAAGCTTTCTTT	CASSESQGGNTEAFF
TRBV15	.	TRBJ2-5	.	TGTGCCACCAGCAGTTCCAGGACAGTCCAAGAGACCCAGTACTTC	CATSSSRTVQETQYF
TRBV7-3	.	TRBJ2-3	.	TGTGCCAGCAGCTTAAATCGGGCGGACTCTGAGTATTTT	CASSLNRADSEYF
TRBV4-2	TRBD2	TRBJ2-3	.	TGTGCCAGCAGCCAAGATCGGGGACTAGCGGGAGAGGAGTCCACAGATACGCAGTATTTT	CASSQDRGLAGEESTDTQYF
TRBV27	TRBD2	TRBJ2-3	.	TGTGCCAGCAGGGGACTAGCGGACACAGATACGCAGTATTTT	CASRGLADTDTQYF
TRBV7-9	TRBD1	TRBJ2-3	.	TGTGCCAGCAGCACCTACAGGGGGCAAGGTGATACGCAGTATTTT	CASSTYRGQGDTQYF
TRBV30	TRBD1	TRBJ2-1	.	TGTGCCTGGAGTGGACAGGGCTCCTACAATGAGCAGTTCTTC	CAWSGQGSYNEQFF
TRBV4-3	.	TRBJ2-1	.	TGCGCCAGCAGCCAAGATCGGGCCTACAATGAGCAGTTCTTC	CASSQDRAYNEQFF
TRBV27	TRBD2	TRBJ2-1	once	TGTGCCAGCAGTTTATTCCCCGGGACTAGCGGGAACAATGAGCAGTTCTTC	CASSLFPGTSGNNEQFF
TRBV10-3	TRBD2	TRBJ2-7	.	TGTGCCATCAGTGAGCCAGGACTAGCGGAAAGCTCCTACGAGCAGTACTTC	CAISEPGLAESSYEQYF
TRBV27	.	TRBJ2-7	once	TGTGCCAGCAGAAGCGTATCCTACGAGCAGTACTTC	CASRSVSYEQYF
TRBV27	TRBD2	TRBJ2-7	once	TGTGCCAGCAGTTTAAGTCTAGCGGGGACCTACGAGCAGTACTTC	CASSLSLAGTYEQYF
TRBV30	.	TRBJ1-1	once	TGTGCCTGGGACAGAGCGGTGTTGGGTGAAGCTTTCTTT	CAWDRAVLGEAFF
TRBV11-2	TRBD2	TRBJ2-1	.	TGTGCCAGCAGCCTTAGCGGGAGAGGAGGGTACAATGAGCAGTTCTTC	CASSLSGRGGYNEQFF
TRBV25-1	.	TRBJ2-5	.	TGTGCCAGCAGTGAATATTACAAGACCCAGTACTTC	CASSEYYKTQYF